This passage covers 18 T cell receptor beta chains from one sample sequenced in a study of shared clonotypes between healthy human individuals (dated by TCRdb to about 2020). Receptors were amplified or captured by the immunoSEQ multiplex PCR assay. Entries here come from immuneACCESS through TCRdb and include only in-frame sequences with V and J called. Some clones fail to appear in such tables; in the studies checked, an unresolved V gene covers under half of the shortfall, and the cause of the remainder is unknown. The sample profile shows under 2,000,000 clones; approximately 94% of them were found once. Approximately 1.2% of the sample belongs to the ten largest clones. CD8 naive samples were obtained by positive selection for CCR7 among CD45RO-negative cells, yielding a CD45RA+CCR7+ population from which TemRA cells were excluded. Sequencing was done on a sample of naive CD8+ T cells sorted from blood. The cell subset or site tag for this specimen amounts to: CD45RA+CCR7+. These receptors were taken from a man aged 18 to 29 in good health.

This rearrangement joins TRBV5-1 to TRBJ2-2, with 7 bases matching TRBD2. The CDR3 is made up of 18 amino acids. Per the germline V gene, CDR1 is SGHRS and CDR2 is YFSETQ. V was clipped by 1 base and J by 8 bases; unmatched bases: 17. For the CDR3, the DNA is TGCGCCAGCAGCTTGATGGGAAGGTTGCTAGCGGATCGTGGGGAGCTGTTTTTT. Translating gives CASSLMGRLLADRGELFF.

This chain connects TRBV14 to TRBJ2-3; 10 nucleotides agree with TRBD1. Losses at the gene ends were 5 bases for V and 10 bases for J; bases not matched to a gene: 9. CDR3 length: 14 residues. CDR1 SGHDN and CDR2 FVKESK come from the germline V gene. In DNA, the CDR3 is TGTGCCAGCAGCAATGACAGGGGGCGGAGGGCGCAGTATTTT. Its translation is CASSNDRGRRAQYF.

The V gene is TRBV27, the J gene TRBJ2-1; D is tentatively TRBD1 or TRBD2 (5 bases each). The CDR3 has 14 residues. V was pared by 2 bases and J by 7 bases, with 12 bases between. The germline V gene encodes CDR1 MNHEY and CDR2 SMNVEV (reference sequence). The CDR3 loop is CASSLGGAFNEQFF. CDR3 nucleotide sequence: TGTGCCAGCAGTTTAGGGGGAGCCTTTAATGAGCAGTTCTTC.

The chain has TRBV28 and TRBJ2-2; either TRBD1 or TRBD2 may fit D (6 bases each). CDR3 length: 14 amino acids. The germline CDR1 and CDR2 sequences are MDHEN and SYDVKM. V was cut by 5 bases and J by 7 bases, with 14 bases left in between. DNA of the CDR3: TGTGCCAGCAGTCCCATGGGGGGCAACGGGGAGCTGTTTTTT. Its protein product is CASSPMGGNGELFF.

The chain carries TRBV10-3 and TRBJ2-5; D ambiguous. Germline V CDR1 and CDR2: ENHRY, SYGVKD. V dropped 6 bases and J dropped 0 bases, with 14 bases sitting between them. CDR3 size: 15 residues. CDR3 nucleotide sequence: TGTGCCATCAGCCCAGACACCTCGTACCAAGAGACCCAGTACTTC. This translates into CAISPDTSYQETQYF.

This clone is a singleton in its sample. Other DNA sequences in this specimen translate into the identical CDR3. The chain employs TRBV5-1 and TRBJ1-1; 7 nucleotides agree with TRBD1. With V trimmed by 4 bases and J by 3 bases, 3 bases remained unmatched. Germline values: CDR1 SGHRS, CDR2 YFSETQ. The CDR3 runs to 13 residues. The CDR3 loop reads CASSETGYTEAFF. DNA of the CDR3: TGCGCCAGCAGCGAGACAGGGTACACTGAAGCTTTCTTT.

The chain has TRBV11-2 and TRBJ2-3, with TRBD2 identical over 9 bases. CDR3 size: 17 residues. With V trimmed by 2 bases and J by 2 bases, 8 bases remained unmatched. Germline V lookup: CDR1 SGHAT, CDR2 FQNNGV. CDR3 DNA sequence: TGTGCCAGCAGCTTAATTGAGCGGGGGGCTCACACAGATACGCAGTATTTT. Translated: CASSLIERGAHTDTQYF.

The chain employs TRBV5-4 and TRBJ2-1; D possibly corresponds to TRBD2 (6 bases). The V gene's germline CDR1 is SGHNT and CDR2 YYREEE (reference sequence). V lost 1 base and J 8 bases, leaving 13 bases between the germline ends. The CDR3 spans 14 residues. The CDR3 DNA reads TGTGCCAGCAGCTTGTCGCGGGGTTCGGATGAGCAGTTCTTC. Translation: CASSLSRGSDEQFF.

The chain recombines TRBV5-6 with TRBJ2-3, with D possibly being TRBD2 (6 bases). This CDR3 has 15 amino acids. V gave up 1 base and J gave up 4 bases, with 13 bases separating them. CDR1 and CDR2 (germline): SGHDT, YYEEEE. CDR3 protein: CASSLRLGVADTQYF. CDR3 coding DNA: TGTGCCAGCAGCTTGCGACTAGGGGTCGCAGATACGCAGTATTTT.

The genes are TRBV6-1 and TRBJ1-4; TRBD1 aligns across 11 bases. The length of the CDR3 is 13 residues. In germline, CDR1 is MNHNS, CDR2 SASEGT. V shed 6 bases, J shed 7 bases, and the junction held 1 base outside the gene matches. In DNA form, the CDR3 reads TGTGCCAGCAGCGGGACAGGGGGTGAAAAACTGTTTTTT. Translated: CASSGTGGEKLFF.

In DNA form, the CDR3 reads TGTGCCAGCAGCGTCTCCGACGAAAACATTCAGTACTTC. Amino acid sequence: CASSVSDENIQYF. The genes are TRBV9 and TRBJ2-4; D gene ambiguous. V shed 2 bases and J shed 5 bases, with 8 bases lying between them. There are 13 residues in the CDR3. From germline, CDR1 is SGDLS and CDR2 YYNGEE.

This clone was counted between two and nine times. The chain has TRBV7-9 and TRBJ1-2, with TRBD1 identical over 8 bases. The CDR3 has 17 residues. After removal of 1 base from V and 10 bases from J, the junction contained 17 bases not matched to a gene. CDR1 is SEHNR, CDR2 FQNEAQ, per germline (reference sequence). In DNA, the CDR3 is TGTGCCAGCAGCTTAGGTAGTCCAGGGGGCTTTTATCATGACTACACCTTC. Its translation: CASSLGSPGGFYHDYTF.

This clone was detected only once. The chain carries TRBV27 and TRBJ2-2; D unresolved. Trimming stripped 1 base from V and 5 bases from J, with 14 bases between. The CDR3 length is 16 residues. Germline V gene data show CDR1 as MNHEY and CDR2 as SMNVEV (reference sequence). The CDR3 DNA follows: TGTGCCAGCAGTTTATATCCCCCAGTAGAAACCGGGGAGCTGTTTTTT. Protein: CASSLYPPVETGELFF.

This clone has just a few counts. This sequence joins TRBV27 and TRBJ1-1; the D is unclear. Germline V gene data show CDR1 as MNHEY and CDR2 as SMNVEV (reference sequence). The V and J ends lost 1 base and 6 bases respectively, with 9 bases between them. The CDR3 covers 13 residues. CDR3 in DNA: TGTGCCAGCAGTTTATTAAACCGGGCTGAAGCTTTCTTT. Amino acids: CASSLLNRAEAFF.

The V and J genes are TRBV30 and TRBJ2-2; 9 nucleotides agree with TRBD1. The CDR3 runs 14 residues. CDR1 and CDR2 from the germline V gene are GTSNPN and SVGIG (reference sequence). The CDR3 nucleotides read TGTGCTTGGGGGGGACAGGGCAGAACCGGGGAGCTGTTTTTT. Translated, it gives CAWGGQGRTGELFF.

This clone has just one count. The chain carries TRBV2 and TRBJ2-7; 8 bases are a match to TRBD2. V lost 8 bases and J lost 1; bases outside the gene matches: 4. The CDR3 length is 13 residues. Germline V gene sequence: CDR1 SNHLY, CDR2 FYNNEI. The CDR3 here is CASGPGGSYEQYF. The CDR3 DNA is TGTGCCAGCGGCCCGGGGGGGTCCTACGAGCAGTACTTC.

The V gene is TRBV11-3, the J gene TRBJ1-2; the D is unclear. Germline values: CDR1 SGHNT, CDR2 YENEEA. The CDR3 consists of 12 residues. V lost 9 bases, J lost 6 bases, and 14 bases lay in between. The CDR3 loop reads CARLSVKDGYTF. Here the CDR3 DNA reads TGTGCCAGACTCAGTGTTAAAGATGGCTACACCTTC.

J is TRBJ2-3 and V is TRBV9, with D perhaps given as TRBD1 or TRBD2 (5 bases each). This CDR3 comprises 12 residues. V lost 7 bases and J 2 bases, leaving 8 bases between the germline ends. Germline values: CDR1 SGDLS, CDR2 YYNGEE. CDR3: CASGDHTDTQYF. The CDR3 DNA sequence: TGTGCCAGCGGGGACCACACAGATACGCAGTATTTT.